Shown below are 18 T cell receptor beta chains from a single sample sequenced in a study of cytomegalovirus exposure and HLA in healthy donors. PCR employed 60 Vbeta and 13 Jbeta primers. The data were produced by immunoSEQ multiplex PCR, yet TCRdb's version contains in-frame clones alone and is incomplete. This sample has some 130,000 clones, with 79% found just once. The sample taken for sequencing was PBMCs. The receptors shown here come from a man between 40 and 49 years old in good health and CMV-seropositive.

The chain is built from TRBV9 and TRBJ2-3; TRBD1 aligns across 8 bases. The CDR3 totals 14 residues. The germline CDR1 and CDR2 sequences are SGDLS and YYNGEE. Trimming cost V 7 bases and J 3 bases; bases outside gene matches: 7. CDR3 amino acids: CASATGGSTDTQYF. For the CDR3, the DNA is TGTGCCAGCGCTACAGGGGGTTCGACAGATACGCAGTATTTT.

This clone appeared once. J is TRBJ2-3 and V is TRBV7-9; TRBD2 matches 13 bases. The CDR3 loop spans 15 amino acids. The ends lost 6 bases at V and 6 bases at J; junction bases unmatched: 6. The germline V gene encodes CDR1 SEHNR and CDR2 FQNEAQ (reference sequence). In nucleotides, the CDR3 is TGTGCCAGCAGTTTTGGGACTAGCGGGGTGGATACGCAGTATTTT. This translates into CASSFGTSGVDTQYF.

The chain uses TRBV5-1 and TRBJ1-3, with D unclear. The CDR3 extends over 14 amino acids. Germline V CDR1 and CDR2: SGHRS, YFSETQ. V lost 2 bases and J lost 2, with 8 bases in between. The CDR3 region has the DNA TGCGCCAGCAGCTTTACAGATCCTGGAAACACCATATATTTT. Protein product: CASSFTDPGNTIYF.

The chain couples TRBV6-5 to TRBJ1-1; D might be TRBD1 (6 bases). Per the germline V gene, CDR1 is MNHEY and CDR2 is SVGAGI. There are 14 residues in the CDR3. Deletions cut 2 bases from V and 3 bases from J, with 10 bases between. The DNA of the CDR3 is TGTGCCAGCAGTTACCGAGGGGGGGACACTGAAGCTTTCTTT. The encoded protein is CASSYRGGDTEAFF.

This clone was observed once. The CDR3 nucleotides are TGCGCCAGCAGCTTGGTCCAGGGCTCCTACAATGAGCAGTTCTTC. Its translation is CASSLVQGSYNEQFF. The chain uses TRBV5-1 and TRBJ2-1, with D possibly being TRBD1 (5 bases). The CDR3 is 15 amino acids. CDR1 and CDR2 (germline): SGHRS, YFSETQ. V was clipped by 0 bases and J by 0 bases, with 7 bases between them.

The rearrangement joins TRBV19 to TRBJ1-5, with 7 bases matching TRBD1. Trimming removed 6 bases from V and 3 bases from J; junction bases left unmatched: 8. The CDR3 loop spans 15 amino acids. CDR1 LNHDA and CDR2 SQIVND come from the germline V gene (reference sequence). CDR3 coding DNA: TGTGCCAGTAGCCCTGGACAGGCGCTCAATCAGCCCCAGCATTTT. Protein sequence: CASSPGQALNQPQHF.

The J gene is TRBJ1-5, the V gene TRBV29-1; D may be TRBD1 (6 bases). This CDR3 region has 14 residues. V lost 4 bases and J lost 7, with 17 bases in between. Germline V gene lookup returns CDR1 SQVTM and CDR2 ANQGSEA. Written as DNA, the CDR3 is TGCAGCGTTGGGGTTGACAGGCTGGGCCAGCCCCAGCATTTT. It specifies CSVGVDRLGQPQHF. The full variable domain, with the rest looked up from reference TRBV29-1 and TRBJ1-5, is SAVISQKPSRDICQRGTSLTIQCQVDSQVTMMFWYRQQPGQSLTLIATANQGSEATYESGFVIDKFPISRPNLTFSTLTVSNMSPEDSSIYLCSVGVDRLGQPQHFGDGTRLSIL.

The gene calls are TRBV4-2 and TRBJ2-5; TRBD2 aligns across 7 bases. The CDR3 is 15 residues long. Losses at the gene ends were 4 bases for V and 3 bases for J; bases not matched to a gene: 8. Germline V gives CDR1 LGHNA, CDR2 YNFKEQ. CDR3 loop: CASSLSFAGEETQYF. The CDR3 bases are TGTGCCAGCAGCCTCTCCTTCGCGGGGGAAGAGACCCAGTACTTC.

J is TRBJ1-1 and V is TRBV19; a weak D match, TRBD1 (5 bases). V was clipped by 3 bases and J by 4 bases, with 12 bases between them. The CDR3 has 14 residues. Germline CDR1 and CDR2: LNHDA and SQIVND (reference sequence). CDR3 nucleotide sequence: TGTGCCAGTAGTATCGCCGTCGGGGGCACTGAAGCTTTCTTT. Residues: CASSIAVGGTEAFF.

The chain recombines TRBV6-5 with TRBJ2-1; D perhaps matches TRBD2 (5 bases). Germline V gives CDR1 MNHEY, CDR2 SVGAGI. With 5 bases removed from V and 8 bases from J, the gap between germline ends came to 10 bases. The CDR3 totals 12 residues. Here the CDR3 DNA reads TGTGCCAGCAGTCGAGGACTTGATGAGCAGTTCTTC. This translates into CASSRGLDEQFF.

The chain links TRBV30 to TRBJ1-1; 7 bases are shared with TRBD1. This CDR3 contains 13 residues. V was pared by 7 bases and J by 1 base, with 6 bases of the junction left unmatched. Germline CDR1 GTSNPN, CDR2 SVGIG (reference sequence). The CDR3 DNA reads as TGTGCCTCCCCGGGACAGACGAACACTGAAGCTTTCTTT. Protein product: CASPGQTNTEAFF.

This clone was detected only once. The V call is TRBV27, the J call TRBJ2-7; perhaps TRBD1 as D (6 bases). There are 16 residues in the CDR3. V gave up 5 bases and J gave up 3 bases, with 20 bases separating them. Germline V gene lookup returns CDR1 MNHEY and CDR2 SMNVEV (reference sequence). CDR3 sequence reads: CASSPLDSPWDYEQYF. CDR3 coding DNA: TGTGCCAGCAGTCCTTTGGACAGCCCGTGGGACTACGAGCAGTACTTC.

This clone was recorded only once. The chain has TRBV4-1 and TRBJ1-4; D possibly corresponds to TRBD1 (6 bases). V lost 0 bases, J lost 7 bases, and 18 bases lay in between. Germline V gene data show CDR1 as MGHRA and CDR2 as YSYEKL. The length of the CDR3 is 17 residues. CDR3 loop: CASSQDKGTGRVEKLFF. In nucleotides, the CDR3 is TGCGCCAGCAGCCAAGATAAAGGAACAGGGAGGGTTGAAAAACTGTTTTTT.

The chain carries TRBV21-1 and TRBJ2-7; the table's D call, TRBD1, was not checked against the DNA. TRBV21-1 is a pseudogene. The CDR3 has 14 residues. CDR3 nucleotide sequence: TGTGCCAGCAGCAAAGGACAGATTCCCTACGAGCAGTACTTC. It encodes CASSKGQIPYEQYF.

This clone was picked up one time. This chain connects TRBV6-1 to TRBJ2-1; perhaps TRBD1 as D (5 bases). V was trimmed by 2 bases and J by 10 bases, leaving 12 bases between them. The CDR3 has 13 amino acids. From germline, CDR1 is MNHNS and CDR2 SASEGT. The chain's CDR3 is CASSEMRTWEQFF. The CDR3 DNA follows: TGTGCCAGCAGTGAAATGAGGACATGGGAGCAGTTCTTC.

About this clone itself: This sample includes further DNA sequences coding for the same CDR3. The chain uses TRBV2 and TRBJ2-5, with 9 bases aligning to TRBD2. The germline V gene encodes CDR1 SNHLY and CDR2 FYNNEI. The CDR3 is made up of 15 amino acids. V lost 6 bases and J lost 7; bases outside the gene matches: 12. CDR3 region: CASRLTSGGGGTQYF. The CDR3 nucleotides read TGTGCCAGCAGGCTGACTAGCGGAGGGGGAGGGACCCAGTACTTC.

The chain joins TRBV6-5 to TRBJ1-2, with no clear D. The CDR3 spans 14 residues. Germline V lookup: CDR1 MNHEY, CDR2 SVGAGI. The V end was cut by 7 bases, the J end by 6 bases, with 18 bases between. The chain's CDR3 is CASTSPLRLHGYTF. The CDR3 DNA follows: TGTGCCAGCACCTCCCCCTTGCGGTTGCATGGCTACACCTTC.

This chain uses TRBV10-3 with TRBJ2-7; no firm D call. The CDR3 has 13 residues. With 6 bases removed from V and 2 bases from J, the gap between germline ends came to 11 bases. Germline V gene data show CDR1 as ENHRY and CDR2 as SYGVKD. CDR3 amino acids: CAIRRNLTYEQYF. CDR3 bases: TGTGCCATCAGGCGCAACCTGACCTACGAGCAGTACTTC.